The clone carrying this TCR beta chain was counted a few times. No antigen is known for it. CDR3 length equals 13 residues. From germline, CDR1 is MNHEY and CDR2 SVGAGI. The trim removed 5 bases at V and 8 bases at J, leaving 8 bases unmatched. The sample originates from a study of beta chain features in type 1 diabetes. The investigators reverse transcribed all of the isolated RNA, so they sequenced expressed TCRB transcripts. Using immunoSEQ multiplex PCR, the repertoire was profiled, and TCRdb retains in-frame clones only, with some absent. The table records under 200,000 clones, roughly 8% of them present only once. Study conclusions and caveats: Among type 1 diabetes patients, VDJ junctions had fewer insertions and more deletions. Researchers could not determine here whether HLA type influences TCRB rearrangement.

This clonotype originated in a man in his late teens or twenties in good health. The gene calls are TRBV6-5 and TRBJ1-2; TRBD1 matches at 7 bases. The sample was central memory CD4+ T cells from blood. CDR3 DNA: TGTGCCAGCAGTCCAGGGACAGTGCAAGGCTACACCTTC. Residues: CASSPGTVQGYTF.